This T cell receptor beta chain was profiled in a study of CD8 T cells in ankylosing spondylitis. The study's findings and limits: For ankylosing spondylitis blood, a TCR beta motif of fewer than 10 highly homologous variants appeared characteristic.

V dropped 8 bases and J dropped 9 bases, with 14 bases sitting between them. Germline CDR1 MNHNS, CDR2 SASEGT. The CDR3 runs 12 residues. MiXCR, run by TCRdb on the 5' RACE reads, gives a single entry per CDR3 protein. The sample has roughly 150,000 distinct CDR3 sequences, 6% to 8% seen once. The sample holds many counts of this clonotype. Antigen specificity is unknown. This chain uses TRBV6-1 with TRBJ1-3; tentative D call: TRBD1 (6 bases). The sequence derives from a female donor with ankylosing spondylitis or in good health (not recorded which). The sequenced sample consisted of blood, either unsorted or a sorted T cell fraction (not recorded which). The CDR3 protein is CASGSTGVTIYF. CDR3 nucleotide sequence: TGTGCCAGCGGATCGACAGGAGTCACCATATATTTT.